This T cell receptor (beta chain) was captured by sequencing in a study of blood T cell repertoires in COVID-19 (dated by TCRdb to the early 2020s). Background for the entire study: The collaborator samples originated in the United States, Italy and Spain and spanned the acute and convalescent phases of COVID-19. The sample metadata nearly always contained a de-identified subject ID, COVID-19 status, age in years and sex. The repertoires were released in a freely available public database meant as a resource for research on the immune response to SARS-CoV-2. The samples were drawn from the first 160 participants of the ongoing ImmuneRACE study and from more than 1,000 subjects provided by 6 global collaborators. Where HLA class I and class II types were available, the types were taken from metadata supplied by the sample provider, not from assay-based typing. The material from the prospective study consisted of cDNA or gDNA derived from T cells, B-cell-depleted T cells, or PBMCs. Subjects who had been exposed to COVID-19, were actively infected with it, or had recovered from it provided the deeply sampled blood TCRbeta repertoires that made up the dataset. Study-level results and caveats: The quantity of clinical and demographic metadata differed by source and by participant and was supplied without curation.

Looking up the germline V gene yields CDR1 SNHLY and CDR2 FYNNEI. The germline ends are 10 bases apart after V is trimmed by 4 bases and J by 4 bases. The CDR3 holds 13 amino acids from the cysteine to the phenylalanine. Only the CDR3 DNA is retained, 39 bases long and in frame from the first base. This clone was seen a handful of times. Its antigen remains undetermined. No much larger clone is present one base from it, and per-base qualities are unavailable. The immunoSEQ Assay, a bias-controlled multiplex PCR, was used to amplify TCRbeta CDR3 regions from genomic DNA. Per the source publication's procedure: The number of nucleated cells in each sample was estimated from the amplification of reference gene primers within the assay. To quantify the absolute abundance of each unique TCRbeta CDR3 rearrangement, sequence reads were collapsed and filtered. For each sample, productive Simpson clonality was calculated as the square root of Simpson's diversity index over productive rearrangements. Imported from immuneACCESS, the table was reduced by TCRdb to in-frame sequences with V and J called. These copies leave out some clones; in studies compared against another copy, an unresolved V gene accounts for under half, and the cause of the remainder is not known. V and J calls plus clone size are reproduced from that table; the DNA served to infer D and trimming. The sample table holds 250,000 or so clones, of which roughly 88% were seen once. Less than 3% of the sample rests with the top ten.

The collaborating institutions used their own protocols to collect whole blood in K2EDTA tubes. For TCRbeta analysis, collaborators shipped samples in one of three forms: frozen whole blood, isolated PBMCs, or DNA extracted from either of those sample types. This TCR was sampled from a woman in her 30s with active or convalescent COVID-19. The sequenced sample consisted of peripheral blood. This chain is built from TRBV2 and TRBJ1-2; tentative D gene TRBD1, with 6 bases matching. The DNA sequence is TGTGCCAGCAGTGCCGGACAGAGCTATGGCTACACCTTC. The resulting protein is CASSAGQSYGYTF.